The 17 T cell receptor beta chains below come from one sample, sequenced in a study of CD8+CD57+ T cells in acquired aplastic anemia. For CDR3 and TCR beta VDJ profiling, genomic DNA was the template used. TCRdb re-analysed the reads in MiXCR, keeping a single row per CDR3 protein. Of 150,000 to 200,000 distinct CDR3 sequences in the sample, about 47% are singletons; the top ten hold around 3%. Specimen: sorted CD4+, CD8+, or CD8+CD57+ T cells (not recorded which) from PBMCs. The receptors were gathered from a human donor in good health.

Ten or more counts support this clonotype. The V call is TRBV10-3, the J call TRBJ2-1; 7 nucleotides match TRBD2. After removal of 3 bases from V and 7 bases from J, the junction contained 9 bases not matched to a gene. Germline CDR1 is ENHRY and CDR2 is SYGVKD. The CDR3 spans 15 residues. CDR3 region: CAISDISGSRNEQFF. CDR3 nucleotide sequence: TGTGCCATCAGTGATATTAGCGGGTCGAGGAATGAGCAGTTCTTC.

The chain links TRBV7-2 to TRBJ2-3, with 9 bases fitting TRBD1. This CDR3 has 15 amino acids. Per the germline V gene, CDR1 is SGHTA and CDR2 is FQGNSA. V trimming: 4 bases; J trimming: 8 bases; junction bases outside the gene matches: 10. The CDR3 here is CASSYGQGRGGTQYF. CDR3 sequence (DNA): TGTGCCAGCAGCTACGGACAGGGGCGCGGAGGTACGCAGTATTTT.

The chain joins TRBV5-1 to TRBJ2-5; possible D gene TRBD2, 5 bases. The germline gives CDR1 SGHRS, CDR2 YFSETQ. Trimming removed 7 bases at V and 4 bases at J, with 23 bases between. The CDR3 length is 16 residues. The DNA of the CDR3 is TGCGCCAGCCGACCAGGCACCAGCGGCCTCGGAGAGACCCAGTACTTC. It yields the protein CASRPGTSGLGETQYF. The full variable domain, with the rest looked up from reference TRBV5-1 and TRBJ2-5, is KAGVTQTPRYLIKTRGQQVTLSCSPISGHRSVSWYQQTPGQGLQFLFEYFSETQRNKGNFPGRFSGRQFSNSRSEMNVSTLELGDSALYLCASRPGTSGLGETQYFGPGTRLLVL.

This clonotype was counted ten times or more. This chain connects TRBV15 to TRBJ2-1, with D tentatively TRBD1 or TRBD2 (6 bases each). CDR3 length: 16 amino acids. The germline V gene has CDR1 LNHNV and CDR2 YYDKDF (reference sequence). V dropped 5 bases and J dropped 2 bases, with 16 bases sitting between them. As DNA, the CDR3 is TGTGCCACCAGCCCTCAGGGGCGGAGGGCCTACAATGAGCAGTTCTTC. This codes for CATSPQGRRAYNEQFF.

This clonotype has more than one count but fewer than ten. This chain links TRBV12-5 with TRBJ2-2; D is unresolved. Trimming shortened V by 3 bases and J by 2 bases, and 13 bases separated the two germline ends. CDR1 is LGHNT, CDR2 FRNRAP, per germline. CDR3 length equals 16 residues. The CDR3 loop is CASGLNGPINTGELFF. In DNA form, the CDR3 reads TGTGCTAGTGGTTTAAACGGCCCGATTAACACCGGGGAGCTGTTTTTT.

At least ten counts were recorded for this clonotype. This chain uses TRBV5-4 with TRBJ1-2, with 7 bases fitting TRBD1. CDR1 and CDR2 (germline): SGHNT, YYREEE (reference sequence). V was pared by 2 bases and J by 6 bases, with 4 bases of the junction left unmatched. The CDR3 length is 13 residues. CDR3 DNA sequence: TGTGCCAGCAGCTTACAGGGGATCCATGGCTACACCTTC. Its protein product is CASSLQGIHGYTF.

The chain combines TRBV20-1 with TRBJ1-3; D gene unclear. The CDR3 length is 12 residues. CDR1 and CDR2 (germline): DFQATT, SNEGSKA (reference sequence). Trimming cost V 3 bases and J 2 bases, with 5 bases left between them. The CDR3 DNA reads TGCAGTGCTAGGACGGCTGGAAACACCATATATTTT. Its translation is CSARTAGNTIYF.

The gene calls are TRBV2 and TRBJ1-6; D is perhaps TRBD1 (6 bases). CDR3 size: 16 residues. Trimming shortened V by 0 bases and J by 4 bases, and 10 bases separated the two germline ends. Germline loops: CDR1 SNHLY, CDR2 FYNNEI. This chain's CDR3 is CASSEAGQFYNSPLHF. The CDR3 DNA reads TGTGCCAGCAGTGAAGCCGGACAGTTTTATAATTCACCCCTCCACTTT.

This clonotype has at least ten counts. The chain combines TRBV12-3 or TRBV12-4 with TRBJ2-7; D call uncertain. This CDR3 region has 14 residues. Trimming took 7 bases from V and 7 from J, leaving 20 bases between them. The CDR3 nucleotides are TGTGCCAGCAATCCCGGGCCCCCTACGAGGGAGCAGTACTTC. Translation: CASNPGPPTREQYF.

V gene TRBV29-1 combines with J gene TRBJ1-2; no definite D call. The CDR3 has 14 amino acids. V lost 7 bases and J lost 7, with 22 bases in between. CDR1 and CDR2 (germline): SQVTM, ANQGSEA. The CDR3 nucleotides are TGCAGCGGTGGACCGGACCGTAATTCTATTGGCTACACCTTC. It encodes CSGGPDRNSIGYTF.

This clonotype appeared a few times. The chain employs TRBV20-1 and TRBJ1-2; D is perhaps TRBD1 (5 bases). Germline V gene sequence: CDR1 DFQATT, CDR2 SNEGSKA (reference sequence). The CDR3 runs to 12 residues. With 1 base removed from V and 4 bases from J, the gap between germline ends came to 7 bases. As DNA, the CDR3 is TGCAGTGCTAGAGCCGGGACCTATGGCTACACCTTC. Protein: CSARAGTYGYTF.

This clonotype was counted only a few times. This chain uses TRBV20-1 with TRBJ1-6; possible D gene TRBD1, 6 bases. CDR1 is DFQATT and CDR2 is SNEGSKA in the germline V gene (reference sequence). The CDR3 runs to 14 residues. Trimming removed 5 bases at V and 6 bases at J, with 14 bases between. CDR3 region: CSAPRDRLNSPLHF. The CDR3 region has the DNA TGCAGTGCTCCGAGAGACAGGCTTAATTCACCCCTCCACTTT.

This clonotype turned up a few times. The chain links TRBV6-2 or TRBV6-3 to TRBJ2-5, with 14 bases lining up with TRBD2. The CDR3 extends over 16 amino acids. V gave up 6 bases and J gave up 7 bases; unmatched junction bases: 10. Germline V lookup: CDR1 MNHEY, CDR2 SVGEGT. CDR3 coding DNA: TGTGCCAGCAGAGACCCGGGACTAGCGGGAGAAGTGACCCAGTACTTC. Residues: CASRDPGLAGEVTQYF.

This clonotype has just a few counts. The chain is built from TRBV9 and TRBJ1-1, with 8 bases identical to TRBD1. This CDR3 is 14 amino acids long. CDR1 is SGDLS, CDR2 YYNGEE, per germline. V gave up 4 bases and J gave up 1 base; unmatched junction bases: 3. The DNA of the CDR3 is TGTGCCAGCAGCCCTGGACAGGGGAACACTGAAGCTTTCTTT. Protein sequence: CASSPGQGNTEAFF.

The chain is built from TRBV9 and TRBJ2-7; 10 bases match TRBD2. Germline trimming cut 0 bases from V and 5 bases from J; bases unmatched to any gene: 5. Germline values: CDR1 SGDLS, CDR2 YYNGEE. This CDR3 has 15 residues. The CDR3 is CASSVGTSGIDEQYF. The CDR3 nucleotides are TGTGCCAGCAGCGTAGGTACTAGCGGGATCGACGAGCAGTACTTC.

As for this clonotype: A junction boundary mismatches the germline segment, possibly from a read error. The gene calls are TRBV19 and TRBJ1-2; D is undetermined. The germline V gene has CDR1 LNHDA and CDR2 SQIVND (reference sequence). This CDR3 has 14 amino acids. As DNA, the CDR3 is TGTACCAGTAGTATAATACGAGGCAGCTATGGCTACACCTTC. Its protein product is CTSSIIRGSYGYTF.

This chain uses TRBV6-1 with TRBJ2-1; TRBD2 aligns across 8 bases. Germline V gives CDR1 MNHNS, CDR2 SASEGT. The V gene end was trimmed by 0 bases and the J gene end by 7 bases; junction bases not matched to a gene: 5. The CDR3 extends over 15 amino acids. In DNA, the CDR3 is TGTGCCAGCAGTGAAGCAGCGGGAGTCCAAAATGAGCAGTTCTTC. Translated: CASSEAAGVQNEQFF.